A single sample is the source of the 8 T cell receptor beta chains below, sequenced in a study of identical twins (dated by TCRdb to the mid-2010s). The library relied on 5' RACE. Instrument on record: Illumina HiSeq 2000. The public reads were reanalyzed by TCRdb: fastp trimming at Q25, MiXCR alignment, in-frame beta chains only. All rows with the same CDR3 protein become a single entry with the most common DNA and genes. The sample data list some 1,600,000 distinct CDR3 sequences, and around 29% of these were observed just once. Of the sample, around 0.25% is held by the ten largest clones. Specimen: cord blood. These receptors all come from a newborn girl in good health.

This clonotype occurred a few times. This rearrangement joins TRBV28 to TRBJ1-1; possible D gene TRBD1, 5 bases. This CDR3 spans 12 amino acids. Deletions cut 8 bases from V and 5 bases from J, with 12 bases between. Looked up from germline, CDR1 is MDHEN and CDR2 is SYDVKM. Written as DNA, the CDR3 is TGTGCCAGCCTGGCGGGGGATACTGAAGCTTTCTTT. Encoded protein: CASLAGDTEAFF.

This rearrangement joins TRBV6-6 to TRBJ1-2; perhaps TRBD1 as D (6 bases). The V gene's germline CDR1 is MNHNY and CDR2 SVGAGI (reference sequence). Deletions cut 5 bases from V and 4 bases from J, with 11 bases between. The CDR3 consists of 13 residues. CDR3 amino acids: CASSDRLAYGYTF. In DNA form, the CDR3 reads TGTGCCAGCAGTGACAGGTTAGCCTATGGCTACACCTTC.

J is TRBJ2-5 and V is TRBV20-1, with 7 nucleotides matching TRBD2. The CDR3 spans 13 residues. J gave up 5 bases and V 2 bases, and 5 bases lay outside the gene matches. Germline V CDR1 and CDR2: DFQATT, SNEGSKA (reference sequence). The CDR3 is CSARRTSWETQYF. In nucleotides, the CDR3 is TGCAGTGCTAGACGGACTAGTTGGGAGACCCAGTACTTC.

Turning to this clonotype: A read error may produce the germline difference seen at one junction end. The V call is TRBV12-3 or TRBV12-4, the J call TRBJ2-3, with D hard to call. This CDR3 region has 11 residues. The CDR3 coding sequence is TGTGCCAGCGAAATCACAGATGCGCAGTATTTT. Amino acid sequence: CASEITDAQYF.

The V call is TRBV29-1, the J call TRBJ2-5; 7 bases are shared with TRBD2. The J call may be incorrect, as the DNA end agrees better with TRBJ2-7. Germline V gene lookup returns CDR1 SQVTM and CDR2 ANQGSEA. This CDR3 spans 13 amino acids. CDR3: CSVGGGATYEQYF. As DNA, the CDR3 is TGCAGCGTGGGGGGGGGTGCGACCTACGAGCAGTACTTC.

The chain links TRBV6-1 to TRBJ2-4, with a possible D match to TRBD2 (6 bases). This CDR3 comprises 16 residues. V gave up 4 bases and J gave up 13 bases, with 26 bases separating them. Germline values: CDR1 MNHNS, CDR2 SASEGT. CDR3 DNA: TGTGCCAGCAGTGTGTCCTGGGCGGGGAGTTACAATGAGCAGTACTTC. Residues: CASSVSWAGSYNEQYF.

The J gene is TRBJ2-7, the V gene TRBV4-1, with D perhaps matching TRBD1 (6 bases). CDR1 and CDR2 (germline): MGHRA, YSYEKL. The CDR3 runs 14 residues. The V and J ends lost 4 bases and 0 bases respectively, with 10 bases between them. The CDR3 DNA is TGCGCCAGCAGCCGGGACACCCTCTCCTACGAGCAGTACTTC. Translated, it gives CASSRDTLSYEQYF.

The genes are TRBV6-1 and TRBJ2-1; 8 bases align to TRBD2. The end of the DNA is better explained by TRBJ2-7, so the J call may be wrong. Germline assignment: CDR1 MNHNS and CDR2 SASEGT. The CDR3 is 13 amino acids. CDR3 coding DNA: TGTGCCAGCAGGACTAGCGCCTACAATGAGCAGTACTTC. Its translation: CASRTSAYNEQYF.